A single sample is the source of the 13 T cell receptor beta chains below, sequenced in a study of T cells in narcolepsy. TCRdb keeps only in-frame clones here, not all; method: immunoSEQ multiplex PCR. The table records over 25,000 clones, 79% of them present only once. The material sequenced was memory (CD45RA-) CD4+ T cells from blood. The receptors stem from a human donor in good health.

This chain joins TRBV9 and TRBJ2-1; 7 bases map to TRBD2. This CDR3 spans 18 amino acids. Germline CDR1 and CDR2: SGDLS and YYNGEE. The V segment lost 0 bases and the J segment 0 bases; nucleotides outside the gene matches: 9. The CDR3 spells CASSVAPLGGSSYNEQFF. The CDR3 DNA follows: TGTGCCAGCAGCGTAGCTCCTTTGGGCGGGAGCTCCTACAATGAGCAGTTCTTC.

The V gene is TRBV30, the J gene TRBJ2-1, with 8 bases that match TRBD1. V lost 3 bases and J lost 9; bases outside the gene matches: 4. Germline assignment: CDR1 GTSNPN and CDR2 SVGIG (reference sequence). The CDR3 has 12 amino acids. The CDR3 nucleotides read TGTGCCTGGAGACGACAGGGGAGTGAGCAGTTCTTC. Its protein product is CAWRRQGSEQFF.

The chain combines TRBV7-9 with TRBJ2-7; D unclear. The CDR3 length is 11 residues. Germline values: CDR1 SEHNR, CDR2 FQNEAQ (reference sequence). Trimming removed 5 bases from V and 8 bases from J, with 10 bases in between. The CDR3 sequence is CASSTGPKQYF. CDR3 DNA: TGTGCCAGCAGCACTGGCCCGAAGCAGTACTTC.

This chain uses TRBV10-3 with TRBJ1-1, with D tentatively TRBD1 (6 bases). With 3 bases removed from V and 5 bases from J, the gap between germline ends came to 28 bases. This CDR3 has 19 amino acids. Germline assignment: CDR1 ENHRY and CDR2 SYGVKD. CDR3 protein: CAISDNPSPPDKRGTEAFF. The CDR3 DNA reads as TGTGCCATCAGTGACAATCCAAGCCCGCCGGACAAAAGGGGGACTGAAGCTTTCTTT.

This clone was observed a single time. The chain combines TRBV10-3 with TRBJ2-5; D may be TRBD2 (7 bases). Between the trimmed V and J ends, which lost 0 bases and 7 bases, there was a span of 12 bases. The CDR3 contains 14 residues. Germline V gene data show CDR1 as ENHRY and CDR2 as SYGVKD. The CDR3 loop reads CAISESGGRGTQYF. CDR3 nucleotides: TGTGCCATCAGTGAGTCGGGGGGGCGCGGGACCCAGTACTTC.

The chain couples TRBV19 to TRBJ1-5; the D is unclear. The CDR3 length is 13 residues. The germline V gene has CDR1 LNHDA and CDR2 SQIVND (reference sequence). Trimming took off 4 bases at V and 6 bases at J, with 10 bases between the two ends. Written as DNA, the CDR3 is TGTGCCAGTAGTAGGGCAATGGGTCAGCCCCAGCATTTT. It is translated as CASSRAMGQPQHF.

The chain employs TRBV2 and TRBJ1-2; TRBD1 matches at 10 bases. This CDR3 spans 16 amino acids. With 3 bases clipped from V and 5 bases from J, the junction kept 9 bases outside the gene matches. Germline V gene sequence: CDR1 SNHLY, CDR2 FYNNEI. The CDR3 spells CASSDPGQGNLYGYTF. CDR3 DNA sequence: TGTGCCAGCAGTGATCCGGGACAGGGGAACCTTTATGGCTACACCTTC.

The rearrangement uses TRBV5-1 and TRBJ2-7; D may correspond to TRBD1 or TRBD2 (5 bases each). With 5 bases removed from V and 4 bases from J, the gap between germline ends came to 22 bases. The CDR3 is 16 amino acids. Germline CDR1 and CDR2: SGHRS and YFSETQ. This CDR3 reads CASSGGSTPGGYEQYF. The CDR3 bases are TGCGCCAGCAGTGGGGGATCGACACCGGGTGGGTACGAGCAGTACTTC.

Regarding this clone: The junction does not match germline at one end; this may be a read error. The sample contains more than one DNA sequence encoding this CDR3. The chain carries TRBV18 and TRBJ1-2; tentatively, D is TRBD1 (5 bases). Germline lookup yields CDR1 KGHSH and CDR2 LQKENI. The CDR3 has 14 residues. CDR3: CASSPPQGIYGYTF. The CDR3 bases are TGTGCCAGTTCACCACCGCAGGGTATCTATGGCTACACCTTC.

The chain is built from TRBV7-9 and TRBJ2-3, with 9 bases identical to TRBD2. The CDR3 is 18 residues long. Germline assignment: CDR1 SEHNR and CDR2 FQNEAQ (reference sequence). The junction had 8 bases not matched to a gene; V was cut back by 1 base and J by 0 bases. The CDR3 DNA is TGTGCCAGCAGCTTAGACCCCGGGCTAGCGGGAAGCACAGATACGCAGTATTTT. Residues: CASSLDPGLAGSTDTQYF.

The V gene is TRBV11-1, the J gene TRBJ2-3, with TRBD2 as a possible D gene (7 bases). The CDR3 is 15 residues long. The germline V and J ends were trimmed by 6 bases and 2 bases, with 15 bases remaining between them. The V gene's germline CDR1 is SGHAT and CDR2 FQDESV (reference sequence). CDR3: CASRPGGPHTDTQYF. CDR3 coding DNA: TGTGCCAGCAGACCCGGGGGGCCCCACACAGATACGCAGTATTTT.

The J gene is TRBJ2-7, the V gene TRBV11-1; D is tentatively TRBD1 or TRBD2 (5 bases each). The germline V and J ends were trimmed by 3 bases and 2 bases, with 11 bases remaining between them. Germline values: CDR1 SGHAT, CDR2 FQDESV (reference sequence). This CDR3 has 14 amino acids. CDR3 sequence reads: CASSLGRTPYEQYF. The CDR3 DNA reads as TGTGCCAGCAGCTTGGGACGGACCCCCTACGAGCAGTACTTC.

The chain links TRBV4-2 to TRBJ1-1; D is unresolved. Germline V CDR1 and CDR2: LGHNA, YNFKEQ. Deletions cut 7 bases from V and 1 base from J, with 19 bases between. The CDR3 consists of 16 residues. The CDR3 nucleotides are TGTGCCAGCACCGAAAGTCTCCCGCAGTGGAACACTGAAGCTTTCTTT. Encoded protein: CASTESLPQWNTEAFF.